One TCR beta chain is described in this entry. No antigen is known for it. This specimen belongs to a study of T cells after yellow fever vaccination. Germline V CDR1 and CDR2: MRHNA, SNTAGT. The CDR3 is made up of 14 amino acids. J gave up 0 bases and V 4 bases, and 2 bases lay outside the gene matches. General study findings and limits: The secondary response was weaker, and its peak arrived faster, on day 5 versus 15.

Template switching with 5'RACE generated the TCR cDNA and added a universal primer site and UMIs. A single record per CDR3 protein comes from TCRdb applying MiXCR to the 5' RACE reads. The repertoire holds 150,000 to 200,000 distinct CDR3 sequences, with approximately 6% as singletons. The sample in question was CD4+ T cells sorted from PBMCs, obtained on the day of the first yellow fever vaccination. The chain has TRBV6-4 and TRBJ2-7, with 8 nucleotides matching TRBD2. The source is a man between 18 and 35 years old who received the YFV17D yellow fever vaccine. CDR3 sequence reads: CASSVAGRSYEQYV. In DNA form, the CDR3 reads TGTGCCAGCAGTGTAGCGGGGCGCTCCTACGAGCAGTACGTC.